The 6 T cell receptor beta chains in this list originate from one sample, sequenced in a study of blood T cell repertoires in COVID-19. Repertoires were generated with immunoSEQ multiplex PCR, while TCRdb's copy carries only in-frame clones and drops some. Of 200,000 to 300,000 clones listed, approximately 87% are singletons. Sequencing input: peripheral blood. The receptors here all came from a woman aged 40 to 49 who had recovered from COVID-19.

The chain links TRBV6-5 to TRBJ1-1; 7 nucleotides match TRBD1. CDR1 and CDR2 (germline): MNHEY, SVGAGI. The V and J ends lost 7 bases and 0 bases, in that order; junction bases with no gene match: 2. The CDR3 extends over 13 amino acids. The CDR3 nucleotides are TGTGCCAGCAAAGGGACAGTGAACACTGAAGCTTTCTTT. Amino acid sequence: CASKGTVNTEAFF.

The chain joins TRBV27 to TRBJ2-1; perhaps TRBD1 as D (5 bases). Germline V CDR1 and CDR2: MNHEY, SMNVEV (reference sequence). The V and J ends lost 0 bases and 10 bases respectively, with 13 bases between them. The CDR3 spans 14 residues. The CDR3, as DNA: TGTGCCAGCAGTTTATCTGCCCGGTGGGGCGAGCAGTTCTTC. This gives the protein CASSLSARWGEQFF.

CDR3 DNA sequence: TGTGCCAGCAGCCTGGAGACATGGGACTATGGCTACACCTTC. Translation gives CASSLETWDYGYTF. The chain couples TRBV5-4 to TRBJ1-2; D not certain. This CDR3 spans 14 amino acids. CDR1 and CDR2 (germline): SGHNT, YYREEE (reference sequence). V lost 4 bases and J lost 3, with 13 bases in between.

DNA of the CDR3: TGTGCCAGCCGGGACACCGATCGGGACGAGCAGTACTTC. Translated, it gives CASRDTDRDEQYF. This chain links TRBV27 with TRBJ2-7, with a possible D match to TRBD1 (6 bases). From germline, CDR1 is MNHEY and CDR2 SMNVEV (reference sequence). CDR3 length: 13 residues. The V end lost 8 bases, the J end lost 5 bases, and 16 bases lay between the germline ends.

The gene calls are TRBV30 and TRBJ2-2; possibly TRBD2 for D (6 bases). The CDR3 is 15 amino acids. Germline CDR1 GTSNPN, CDR2 SVGIG (reference sequence). V was shortened by 2 bases and J by 0 bases, with 10 bases between the two germline ends. CDR3 bases: TGTGCCTGGAGTACAGGACTACCGAACACCGGGGAGCTGTTTTTT. This translates into CAWSTGLPNTGELFF. The full variable domain, completed using reference TRBV30 and TRBJ2-2, is SQTIHQWPATLVQPVGSPLSLECTVEGTSNPNLYWYRQAAGRGLQLLFYSVGIGQISSEVPQNLSASRPQDRQFILSSKKLLLSDSGFYLCAWSTGLPNTGELFFGEGSRLTVL.

The chain has TRBV6-4 and TRBJ1-2; D remains ambiguous. CDR3 length: 13 amino acids. The V gene's germline CDR1 is MRHNA and CDR2 SNTAGT. The germline V and J ends were trimmed by 8 bases and 4 bases, with 14 bases remaining between them. CDR3 DNA sequence: TGTGCCAGCGGAGTGGAGAGTAGCTATGGCTACACCTTC. It specifies CASGVESSYGYTF.